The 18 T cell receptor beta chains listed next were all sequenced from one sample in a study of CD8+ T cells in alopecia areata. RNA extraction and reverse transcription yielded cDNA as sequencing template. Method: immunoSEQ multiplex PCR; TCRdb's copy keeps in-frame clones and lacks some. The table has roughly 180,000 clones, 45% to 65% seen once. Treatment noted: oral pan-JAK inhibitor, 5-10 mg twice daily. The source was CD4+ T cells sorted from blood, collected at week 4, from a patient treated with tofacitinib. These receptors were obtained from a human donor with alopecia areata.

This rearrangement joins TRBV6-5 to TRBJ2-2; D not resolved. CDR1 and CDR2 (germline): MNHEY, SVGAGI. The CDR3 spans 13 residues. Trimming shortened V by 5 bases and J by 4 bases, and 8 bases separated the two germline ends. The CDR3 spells CASSKGFTGELFF. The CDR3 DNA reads TGTGCCAGCAGTAAAGGATTCACCGGGGAGCTGTTTTTT.

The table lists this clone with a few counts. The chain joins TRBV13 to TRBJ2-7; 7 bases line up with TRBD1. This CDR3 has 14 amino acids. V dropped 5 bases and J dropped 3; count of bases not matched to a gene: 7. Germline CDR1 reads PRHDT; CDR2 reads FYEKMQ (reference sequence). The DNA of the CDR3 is TGTGCCAGCAGCCTCCAACAGGGGTACTACGAGCAGTACTTC. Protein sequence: CASSLQQGYYEQYF.

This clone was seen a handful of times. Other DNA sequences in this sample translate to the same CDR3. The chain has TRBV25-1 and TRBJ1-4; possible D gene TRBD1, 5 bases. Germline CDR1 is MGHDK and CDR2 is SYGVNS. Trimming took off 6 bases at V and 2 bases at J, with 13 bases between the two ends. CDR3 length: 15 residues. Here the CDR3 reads CASSPTGRTNEKLFF. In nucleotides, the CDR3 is TGTGCCAGCAGCCCGACGGGACGGACTAATGAAAAACTGTTTTTT.

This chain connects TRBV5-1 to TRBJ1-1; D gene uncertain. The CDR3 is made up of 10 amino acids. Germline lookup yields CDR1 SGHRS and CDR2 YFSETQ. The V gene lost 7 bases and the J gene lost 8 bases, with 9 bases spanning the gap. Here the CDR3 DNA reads TGCGCCAGCCCGGGGATGGAAGCTTTCTTT. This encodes CASPGMEAFF.

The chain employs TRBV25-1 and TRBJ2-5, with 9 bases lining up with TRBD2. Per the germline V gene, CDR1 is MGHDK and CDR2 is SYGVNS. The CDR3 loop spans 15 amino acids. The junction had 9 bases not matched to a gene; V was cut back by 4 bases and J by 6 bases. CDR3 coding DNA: TGTGCCAGCAGTGGGGCGGGGGGGCCATCGCAGACCCAGTACTTC. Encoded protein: CASSGAGGPSQTQYF.

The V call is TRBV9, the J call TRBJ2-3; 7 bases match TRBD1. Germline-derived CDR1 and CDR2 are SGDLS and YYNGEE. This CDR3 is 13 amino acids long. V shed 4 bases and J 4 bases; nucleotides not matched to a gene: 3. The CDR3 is CASSTRGPDTQYF. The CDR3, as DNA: TGTGCCAGCAGCACAAGGGGGCCAGATACGCAGTATTTT.

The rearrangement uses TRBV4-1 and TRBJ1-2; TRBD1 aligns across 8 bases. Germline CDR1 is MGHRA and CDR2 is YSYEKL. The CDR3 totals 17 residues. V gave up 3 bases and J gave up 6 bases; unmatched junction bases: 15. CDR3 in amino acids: CASSHTTRGRGQDGYTF. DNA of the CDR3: TGCGCCAGCAGCCATACCACCAGGGGGCGAGGACAAGATGGCTACACCTTC.

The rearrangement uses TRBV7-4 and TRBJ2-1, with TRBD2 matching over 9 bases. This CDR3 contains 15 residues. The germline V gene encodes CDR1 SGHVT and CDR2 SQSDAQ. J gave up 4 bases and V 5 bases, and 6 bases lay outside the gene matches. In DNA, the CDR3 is TGTGCCAGCAGCGGAGATAGCGGGGGTTACAATGAGCAGTTCTTC. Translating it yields CASSGDSGGYNEQFF. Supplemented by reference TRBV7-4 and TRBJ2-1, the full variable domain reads GAGVSQSPRYKVAKRGRDVALRCDSISGHVTLYWYRQTLGQGSEVLTYSQSDAQRDKSGRPSGRFSAERPERSVSTLKIQRTEQGDSAVYLCASSGDSGGYNEQFFGPGTRLTVL.

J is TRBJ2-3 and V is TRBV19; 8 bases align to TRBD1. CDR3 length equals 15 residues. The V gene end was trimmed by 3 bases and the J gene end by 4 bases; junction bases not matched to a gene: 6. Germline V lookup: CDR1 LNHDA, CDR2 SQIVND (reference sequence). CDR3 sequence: CASSISGGSSDTQYF. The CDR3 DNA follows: TGTGCCAGTAGTATTTCAGGGGGCTCGTCAGATACGCAGTATTTT.

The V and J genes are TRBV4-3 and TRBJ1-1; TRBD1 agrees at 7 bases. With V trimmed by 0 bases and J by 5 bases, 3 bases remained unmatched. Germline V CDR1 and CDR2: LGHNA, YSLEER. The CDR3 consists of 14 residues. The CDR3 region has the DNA TGCGCCAGCAGCCAAGACAGGGGGTTTACTGAAGCTTTCTTT. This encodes CASSQDRGFTEAFF.

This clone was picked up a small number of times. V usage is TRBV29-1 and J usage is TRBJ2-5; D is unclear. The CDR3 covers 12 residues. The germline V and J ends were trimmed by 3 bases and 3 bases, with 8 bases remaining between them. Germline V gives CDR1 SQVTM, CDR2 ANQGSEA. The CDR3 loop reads CSVEGQEETQYF. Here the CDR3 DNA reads TGCAGCGTTGAGGGTCAGGAAGAGACCCAGTACTTC.

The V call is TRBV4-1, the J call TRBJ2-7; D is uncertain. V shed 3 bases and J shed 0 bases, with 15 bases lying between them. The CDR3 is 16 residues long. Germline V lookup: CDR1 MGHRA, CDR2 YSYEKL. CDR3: CASSHRSTASSYEQYF. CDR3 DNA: TGCGCCAGCAGCCACCGTTCAACAGCGAGCTCCTACGAGCAGTACTTC.

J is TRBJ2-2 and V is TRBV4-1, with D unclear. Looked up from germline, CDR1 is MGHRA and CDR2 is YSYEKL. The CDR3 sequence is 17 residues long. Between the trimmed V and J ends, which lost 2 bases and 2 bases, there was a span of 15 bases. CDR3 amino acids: CASSQLDLFSNTGELFF. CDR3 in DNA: TGCGCCAGCAGCCAACTGGACCTTTTCTCTAACACCGGGGAGCTGTTTTTT.

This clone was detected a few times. The CDR3 sequence is CASSPGLAGQETQYF. The CDR3 DNA reads TGCGCCAGCAGCCCGGGACTAGCGGGCCAAGAGACCCAGTACTTC. The V and J genes are TRBV5-1 and TRBJ2-5; 12 nucleotides align to TRBD2. The CDR3 length is 15 residues. Germline CDR1 SGHRS, CDR2 YFSETQ. J lost 1 base, V lost 4 bases, and 2 bases had no gene match. Full variable domain (outside the CDR3, taken from reference TRBV5-1 and TRBJ2-5): KAGVTQTPRYLIKTRGQQVTLSCSPISGHRSVSWYQQTPGQGLQFLFEYFSETQRNKGNFPGRFSGRQFSNSRSEMNVSTLELGDSALYLCASSPGLAGQETQYFGPGTRLLVL.

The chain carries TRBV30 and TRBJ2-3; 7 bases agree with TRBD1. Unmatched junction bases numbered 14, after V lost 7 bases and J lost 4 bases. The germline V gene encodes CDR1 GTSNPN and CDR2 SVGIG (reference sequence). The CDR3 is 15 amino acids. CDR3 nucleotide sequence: TGTGCCTCGTACCGGGACAGACAAATGGCAGATACGCAGTATTTT. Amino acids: CASYRDRQMADTQYF.

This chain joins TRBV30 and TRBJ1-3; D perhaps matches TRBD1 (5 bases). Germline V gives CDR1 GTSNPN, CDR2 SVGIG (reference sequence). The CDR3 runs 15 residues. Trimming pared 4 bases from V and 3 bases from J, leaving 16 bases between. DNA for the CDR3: TGTGCCTGGACGAGTGGCAGGGTCTTTGGAAACACCATATATTTT. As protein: CAWTSGRVFGNTIYF. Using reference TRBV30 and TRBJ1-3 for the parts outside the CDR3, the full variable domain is SQTIHQWPATLVQPVGSPLSLECTVEGTSNPNLYWYRQAAGRGLQLLFYSVGIGQISSEVPQNLSASRPQDRQFILSSKKLLLSDSGFYLCAWTSGRVFGNTIYFGEGSWLTVV.

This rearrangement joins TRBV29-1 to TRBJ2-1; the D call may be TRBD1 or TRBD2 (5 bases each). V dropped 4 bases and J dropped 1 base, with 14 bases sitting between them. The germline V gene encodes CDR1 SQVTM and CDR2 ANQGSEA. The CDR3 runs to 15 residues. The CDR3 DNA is TGCAGCGTTGCCTCTCCGGGACCGTCCTACAATGAGCAGTTCTTC. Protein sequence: CSVASPGPSYNEQFF.

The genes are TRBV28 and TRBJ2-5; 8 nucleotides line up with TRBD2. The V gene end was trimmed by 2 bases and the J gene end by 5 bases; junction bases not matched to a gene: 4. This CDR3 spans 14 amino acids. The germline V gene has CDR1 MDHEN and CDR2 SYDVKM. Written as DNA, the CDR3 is TGTGCCAGCAGTTTAGGGACTAGAAGGGAGACCCAGTACTTC. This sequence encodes CASSLGTRRETQYF. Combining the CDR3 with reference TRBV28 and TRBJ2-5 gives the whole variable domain DVKVTQSSRYLVKRTGEKVFLECVQDMDHENMFWYRQDPGLGLRLIYFSYDVKMKEKGDIPEGYSVSREKKERFSLILESASTNQTSMYLCASSLGTRRETQYFGPGTRLLVL.